The T cell receptor beta chain described here comes from a study of cytotoxic CD8 clonotypes in ibrutinib-treated CLL. As for the study in general: Investigators collected response samples after a median approximately eleven months of treatment, range 6 to 36. Mean yields were around 250,000 productive templates and 90,000 or so productive rearrangements per sample.

Here immunoSEQ multiplex PCR was the method, and the copy in TCRdb shows in-frame clones only, minus some. The sample lists under 150,000 clones; 84% were seen once. The CDR3 covers 13 residues. Trimming removed 1 base from V and 1 base from J, with 4 bases in between. Germline-derived CDR1 and CDR2 are SGHTA and FQGNSA. This sequence originates from a human donor with chronic lymphocytic leukemia. The source was PBMCs, collected after 24 months of ibrutinib treatment. J is TRBJ1-1 and V is TRBV7-2; D gene uncertain. The CDR3 nucleotides are TGTGCCAGCAGCTTAGAAGGGAACACTGAAGCTTTCTTT. This sequence encodes CASSLEGNTEAFF.